This T cell receptor (beta chain) came from a study of shared clonotypes between healthy human individuals. CDR3 length equals 15 residues. Germline lookup yields CDR1 MDHEN and CDR2 SYDVKM. The trim removed 5 bases at V and 3 bases at J, leaving 9 bases unmatched. The study ran the assay at deep level. The method was immunoSEQ multiplex PCR; TCRdb's version includes in-frame clones alone and lacks a portion of them. The table includes around 2.1 million clones, under 97% detected once. The CD4+ fraction was divided into a CD45RA+ naive subset and a CD45RA-negative memory subset. About this clone: Its target is not known.

General observations from the study: Compared with memory subsets, naive subsets generally had larger estimated richness.

This receptor was taken from a man between 18 and 35 years old in good health. The V gene is TRBV28, the J gene TRBJ2-7; 8 nucleotides agree with TRBD2. The sequenced material came from naive CD4+ T cells sorted from blood. Subset noted: CD45RA+ positively selected. CDR3 sequence: CASSQGLAGRYEQYF. In DNA form, the CDR3 reads TGTGCCAGCAGTCAGGGGTTAGCGGGACGCTACGAGCAGTACTTC.